This TCR beta chain was profiled in a study of shared clonotypes between healthy human individuals. Study results and limitations: Estimated richness was generally greater in naive than memory subsets.

This clone was seen a single time. Antigen: not known. In the study's own analysis: Filtering differed because ImmunoSEQ produced junction-only sequences that carried no quality scores. Clones were read by immunoSEQ multiplex PCR, and TCRdb kept only the in-frame ones, dropping some. The V and J calls and the clone size are those of that table, but D and trimming were determined from the DNA. The table includes some 1.5 million clones, 95% to 99% detected once. Into CD45RA+ naive and CD45RA-negative memory subsets, the CD4+ cells were split. The clonotype comes from a man aged 25 to 45 in good health. Sequenced sample: naive CD4+ T cells sorted from blood. Subset in this sample: CD45RA+ positively selected.

In DNA, the CDR3 is TGCAGTGGAGCCTCCTTCGAGCAGTTCTTC. Translation: CSGASFEQFF. The chain joins TRBV29-1 to TRBJ2-1; unclear D gene. Per the germline V gene, CDR1 is SQVTM and CDR2 is ANQGSEA. The CDR3 is 10 amino acids.